Each of the 17 T cell receptor beta chains below was sequenced from the same sample in a study of control samples from healthy donors and cancer patients. Sequencing was performed with immunoSEQ multiplex PCR; in TCRdb, only in-frame clones are kept and a portion is missing. The sample records 120,000 to 150,000 clones, under 95% being singletons. What was sequenced was blood. These receptors originate from a middle-aged man in good health.

The genes are TRBV11-2 and TRBJ1-1; the D gene is possibly TRBD1 (5 bases). The CDR3 has 14 residues. Germline CDR1 and CDR2: SGHAT and FQNNGV. V lost 4 bases, J lost 2 bases, and 11 bases lay in between. The CDR3 region is CASSSGPKNTEAFF. CDR3 coding DNA: TGTGCCAGCAGCTCGGGACCGAAAAACACTGAAGCTTTCTTT.

CDR3 in amino acids: CATGTLETQYF. Written as DNA, the CDR3 is TGTGCCACCGGGACTCTCGAGACCCAGTACTTC. The J gene is TRBJ2-5, the V gene TRBV18, with D tentatively TRBD2 (6 bases). Germline V gene lookup returns CDR1 KGHSH and CDR2 LQKENI. There are 11 residues in the CDR3. V lost 10 bases, J lost 5 bases, and 11 bases lay in between.

This clone occurred a few times. The V call is TRBV24-1, the J call TRBJ1-2; the match to TRBD1 covers 7 bases. V gave up 5 bases and J gave up 7 bases; unmatched junction bases: 9. Germline lookup yields CDR1 KGHDR and CDR2 SFDVKD. This CDR3 is built from 14 residues. The CDR3 DNA reads TGTGCCACCAGTGGGGATCACAGGGGCGCTGGCTACACCTTC. Protein product: CATSGDHRGAGYTF.

J is TRBJ2-3 and V is TRBV7-9, with D possibly TRBD1 on 6 matching bases. This CDR3 comprises 16 residues. V gave up 0 bases and J gave up 7 bases, with 17 bases separating them. Germline loops: CDR1 SEHNR, CDR2 FQNEAQ (reference sequence). CDR3 protein: CASSLAGRGRGNTQYF. The CDR3 nucleotides are TGTGCCAGCAGCTTAGCGGGCAGGGGACGGGGCAATACGCAGTATTTT. Using reference TRBV7-9 and TRBJ2-3 for the parts outside the CDR3, the full variable domain is DTGVSQNPRHKITKRGQNVTFRCDPISEHNRLYWYRQTLGQGPEFLTYFQNEAQLEKSRLLSDRFSAERPKGSFSTLEIQRTEQGDSAMYLCASSLAGRGRGNTQYFGPGTRLTVL.

The V gene is TRBV7-9, the J gene TRBJ1-2, with D possibly TRBD1 on 5 matching bases. CDR1 and CDR2 from the germline V gene are SEHNR and FQNEAQ (reference sequence). V was trimmed by 1 base and J by 5 bases, leaving 11 bases between them. The CDR3 spans 14 residues. This CDR3 reads CASSLVSQGYGYTF. The CDR3 coding sequence is TGTGCCAGCAGCTTAGTTAGTCAGGGATATGGCTACACCTTC. The full variable domain, rest sourced from reference TRBV7-9 and TRBJ1-2, is DTGVSQNPRHKITKRGQNVTFRCDPISEHNRLYWYRQTLGQGPEFLTYFQNEAQLEKSRLLSDRFSAERPKGSFSTLEIQRTEQGDSAMYLCASSLVSQGYGYTFGSGTRLTVV.

The V gene is TRBV28, the J gene TRBJ2-7; D is unresolved. Trimming shortened V by 3 bases and J by 4 bases, and 13 bases separated the two germline ends. Germline CDR1 reads MDHEN; CDR2 reads SYDVKM. The CDR3 spans 14 residues. CDR3 in DNA: TGTGCCAGCAGTTTTTTCACGGACGGGTACGAGCAGTACTTC. Its protein product is CASSFFTDGYEQYF.

This rearrangement joins TRBV10-3 to TRBJ1-5; D remains ambiguous. Per the germline V gene, CDR1 is ENHRY and CDR2 is SYGVKD. The CDR3 consists of 14 residues. The V gene lost 4 bases and the J gene lost 5 bases, with 12 bases spanning the gap. The CDR3 loop is CAISALSADQPQHF. The CDR3 nucleotides are TGTGCCATCAGTGCCCTTTCGGCCGATCAGCCCCAGCATTTT.

The gene calls are TRBV28 and TRBJ1-4; D is unresolved. V shed 3 bases and J shed 7 bases, with 9 bases lying between them. The CDR3 is 13 amino acids. Germline assignment: CDR1 MDHEN and CDR2 SYDVKM. CDR3 nucleotide sequence: TGTGCCAGCAGTTTGGTGACGGTTGAAAAACTGTTTTTT. It is translated as CASSLVTVEKLFF.

The chain couples TRBV5-1 to TRBJ2-1, with D maybe TRBD1 (7 bases). The CDR3 totals 13 residues. The V and J ends lost 4 bases and 9 bases respectively, with 14 bases between them. Germline CDR1 and CDR2: SGHRS and YFSETQ. This CDR3 is CASSPQGRIEQFF. CDR3 bases: TGCGCCAGCAGCCCACAGGGGAGGATTGAGCAGTTCTTC.

The gene calls are TRBV5-1 and TRBJ1-2, with unresolved D. Per the germline V gene, CDR1 is SGHRS and CDR2 is YFSETQ. The CDR3 loop spans 13 amino acids. Trimming cost V 1 base and J 4 bases, with 8 bases left between them. CDR3 in amino acids: CASSLTDGYGYTF. DNA of the CDR3: TGCGCCAGCAGCTTGACGGACGGCTATGGCTACACCTTC.

The chain joins TRBV27 to TRBJ2-2; D not resolved. Germline lookup yields CDR1 MNHEY and CDR2 SMNVEV (reference sequence). The CDR3 has 12 amino acids. The V end lost 5 bases, the J end lost 7 bases, and 8 bases lay between the germline ends. CDR3 sequence: CASSQLLGELFF. The DNA of the CDR3 is TGTGCCAGCAGTCAGCTGCTCGGGGAGCTGTTTTTT.

This chain links TRBV7-2 with TRBJ2-3; a possible D gene is TRBD2 (6 bases). CDR1 and CDR2 from the germline V gene are SGHTA and FQGNSA. Trimming left V 4 bases short and J 2 bases short, with 16 bases between. The CDR3 extends over 16 amino acids. CDR3 loop: CASSSAGTRPTDTQYF. In nucleotides, the CDR3 is TGTGCCAGCAGCTCTGCCGGGACTCGGCCCACAGATACGCAGTATTTT.

CDR3: CASSKTAYEQYF. In DNA form, the CDR3 reads TGTGCCAGCAGTAAGACAGCTTACGAGCAGTACTTC. V gene TRBV6-2 or TRBV6-3 combines with J gene TRBJ2-7; tentative D call: TRBD1 (5 bases). Per germline, CDR1 MNHEY and CDR2 SVGEGT. The ends were cut back, 5 bases at V and 4 bases at J, with 9 bases in the middle. The CDR3 covers 12 residues.

V gene TRBV4-3 combines with J gene TRBJ1-5; a possible D gene is TRBD1 (6 bases). Germline V gene lookup returns CDR1 LGHNA and CDR2 YSLEER. Deletions cut 1 base from V and 5 bases from J, with 21 bases between. The CDR3 is 18 amino acids. CDR3 DNA sequence: TGCGCCAGCAGCCAAGGGCCGTTGAGGGACATGTACGATCAGCCCCAGCATTTT. Amino acids: CASSQGPLRDMYDQPQHF.

The chain carries TRBV6-2 or TRBV6-3 and TRBJ1-2, with D possibly being TRBD1 (6 bases). This CDR3 is built from 14 residues. With 2 bases removed from V and 1 base from J, the gap between germline ends came to 8 bases. The germline V gene encodes CDR1 MNHEY and CDR2 SVGEGT. The CDR3 nucleotides read TGTGCCAGCAGTTACGGGGGGCTTAACTATGGCTACACCTTC. Translated: CASSYGGLNYGYTF.

CDR3: CASSLLEREGEQFF. CDR3 in DNA: TGTGCCAGCAGTTTATTAGAGCGGGAGGGTGAGCAGTTCTTC. J is TRBJ2-1 and V is TRBV28, with 10 bases fitting TRBD2. The V segment lost 1 base and the J segment 9 bases; nucleotides outside the gene matches: 3. Germline V gene sequence: CDR1 MDHEN, CDR2 SYDVKM. This CDR3 comprises 14 residues.

The rearrangement uses TRBV5-1 and TRBJ1-1; 8 bases are shared with TRBD1. The CDR3 has 12 residues. Trimming took 3 bases from V and 7 from J; bases not matched to a gene: 2. CDR1 is SGHRS, CDR2 YFSETQ, per germline. CDR3 residues: CASSSGQGEAFF. CDR3 sequence (DNA): TGCGCCAGCAGCTCAGGACAGGGTGAAGCTTTCTTT.